The next 18 T cell receptor beta chains were all read from a single sample in a study of OX40 agonist ivuxolimab in advanced cancers. Libraries were prepared by immunoSEQ multiplex PCR; TCRdb keeps only in-frame clonotypes and omits some of them. The table lists 55,000 to 65,000 clones, about 90% of them singletons. Sample: CD4+ or CD8+ T cells sorted from blood, taken in a trial of the OX40 agonist ivuxolimab. The receptors stem from an adult with an advanced solid tumor such as melanoma, head and neck, liver or kidney cancer.

This CDR3 is CASSRDRDHEQYF. The CDR3 DNA follows: TGTGCCAGTAGCCGGGACAGGGATCACGAGCAGTACTTC. The J gene is TRBJ2-7, the V gene TRBV19, with 9 bases lining up with TRBD1. The CDR3 runs 13 residues. V dropped 6 bases and J dropped 5; count of bases not matched to a gene: 5. The germline V gene encodes CDR1 LNHDA and CDR2 SQIVND (reference sequence). The entire variable domain, with the rest obtained from reference TRBV19 and TRBJ2-7, is as follows: DGGITQSPKYLFRKEGQNVTLSCEQNLNHDAMYWYRQDPGQGLRLIYYSQIVNDFQKGDIAEGYSVSREKKESFPLTVTSAQKNPTAFYLCASSRDRDHEQYFGPGTRLTVT.

The chain recombines TRBV19 with TRBJ1-2; 8 nucleotides agree with TRBD1. CDR1 is LNHDA, CDR2 SQIVND, per germline (reference sequence). The V segment lost 4 bases and the J segment 2 bases; nucleotides outside the gene matches: 0. The CDR3 totals 13 residues. The CDR3 DNA sequence: TGTGCCAGTAGTAGACAGGGGAACTATGGCTACACCTTC. This encodes CASSRQGNYGYTF.

The genes are TRBV5-6 and TRBJ2-7; D uncertain. There are 15 residues in the CDR3. V was pared by 1 base and J by 0 bases, with 11 bases between. Germline assignment: CDR1 SGHDT and CDR2 YYEEEE. CDR3 residues: CASSLRAASSYEQYF. The CDR3 bases are TGTGCCAGCAGCTTGCGGGCGGCAAGCTCCTACGAGCAGTACTTC.

The rearrangement uses TRBV27 and TRBJ2-7, with D perhaps TRBD1 (6 bases). Deletions cut 4 bases from V and 2 bases from J, with 18 bases between. The CDR3 loop spans 16 amino acids. Germline values: CDR1 MNHEY, CDR2 SMNVEV (reference sequence). In nucleotides, the CDR3 is TGTGCCAGCAGTTCCAGCCGGACAGTGATACCCTACGAGCAGTACTTC. Translating gives CASSSSRTVIPYEQYF.

The rearrangement joins TRBV9 to TRBJ1-2, with D unresolved. The CDR3 is made up of 13 amino acids. V lost 0 bases and J lost 4, with 7 bases in between. CDR1 is SGDLS, CDR2 YYNGEE, per germline. CDR3 sequence reads: CASSVVGLYGYTF. The CDR3 coding sequence is TGTGCCAGCAGCGTAGTAGGGCTCTATGGCTACACCTTC.

This chain connects TRBV4-1 to TRBJ2-7; 7 bases align to TRBD2. The CDR3 is made up of 15 amino acids. J was trimmed by 2 bases and V by 7 bases; bases with no gene match: 11. Germline V gene data show CDR1 as MGHRA and CDR2 as YSYEKL. CDR3 sequence reads: CASTPGREGPYEQYF. CDR3 sequence (DNA): TGCGCCAGCACCCCGGGGAGGGAAGGTCCCTACGAGCAGTACTTC.

The chain recombines TRBV28 with TRBJ1-5; a weak D match, TRBD1 (6 bases). This CDR3 has 15 residues. The germline gives CDR1 MDHEN, CDR2 SYDVKM. V lost 3 bases and J 7 bases, leaving 16 bases between the germline ends. CDR3 DNA: TGTGCCAGCAGTTTTTTGAGGGGGGCGCGACAGCCCCAGCATTTT. The encoded protein is CASSFLRGARQPQHF. Based on the CDR3 plus reference TRBV28 and TRBJ1-5, the full variable domain is DVKVTQSSRYLVKRTGEKVFLECVQDMDHENMFWYRQDPGLGLRLIYFSYDVKMKEKGDIPEGYSVSREKKERFSLILESASTNQTSMYLCASSFLRGARQPQHFGDGTRLSIL.

The chain combines TRBV6-6 with TRBJ1-3; the match to TRBD1 covers 7 bases. Looked up from germline, CDR1 is MNHNY and CDR2 is SVGAGI (reference sequence). The CDR3 is made up of 16 amino acids. The trim removed 6 bases at V and 0 bases at J, leaving 8 bases unmatched. CDR3 region: CASSWGQSDSGNTIYF. CDR3 coding DNA: TGTGCCAGCAGCTGGGGACAGTCTGACTCTGGAAACACCATATATTTT.

This chain links TRBV4-3 with TRBJ2-2; the D is unclear. V lost 0 bases, J lost 4 bases, and 9 bases lay in between. CDR1 and CDR2 from the germline V gene are LGHNA and YSLEER. CDR3 length: 15 amino acids. The CDR3, as DNA: TGCGCCAGCAGCCAAGAGCCCACAGTCACCGGGGAGCTGTTTTTT. Protein: CASSQEPTVTGELFF.

The V and J genes are TRBV21-1 and TRBJ2-5; TRBD1, the table's D call, was not compared with the DNA. TRBV21-1 is tagged as a pseudogene. The CDR3 extends over 15 amino acids. The CDR3 loop reads CASSKGQDLGETQYF. CDR3 nucleotide sequence: TGTGCCAGCAGCAAAGGACAGGACCTAGGGGAGACCCAGTACTTC.

V gene TRBV4-2 combines with J gene TRBJ2-1, with 9 bases fitting TRBD2. CDR1 and CDR2 from the germline V gene are LGHNA and YNFKEQ. V trimming: 6 bases; J trimming: 0 bases; junction bases outside the gene matches: 6. The CDR3 spans 16 residues. CDR3 loop: CASRPSGVSSYNEQFF. CDR3 in DNA: TGTGCCAGCAGACCTAGCGGGGTCAGCTCCTACAATGAGCAGTTCTTC.

This rearrangement joins TRBV6-5 to TRBJ2-7; D remains unclear. Trimming pared 9 bases from V and 6 bases from J, leaving 12 bases between. This CDR3 comprises 11 residues. In germline, CDR1 is MNHEY, CDR2 SVGAGI. The CDR3 loop reads CASTHGSEQYF. CDR3 in DNA: TGTGCCAGTACCCACGGAAGCGAGCAGTACTTC.

V and J are TRBV2 and TRBJ1-2; possibly TRBD1 for D (5 bases). CDR1 and CDR2 (germline): SNHLY, FYNNEI. The CDR3 length is 13 residues. Trimming removed 2 bases from V and 6 bases from J, with 10 bases in between. CDR3: CASSEQGTDGYTF. The CDR3 coding sequence is TGTGCCAGCAGTGAACAGGGCACTGATGGCTACACCTTC.

This clone was counted ten times or more. At one boundary the junction diverges from the germline segment, which might be a read error. The genes are TRBV2 and TRBJ2-2; weak D call: TRBD2 (6 bases). The length of the CDR3 is 16 residues. CDR1 and CDR2 (germline): SNHLY, FYNNEI. CDR3 nucleotides: TGTGCCAGCAGCGAAGGGAGAGGGCGGGGCACCGGGGAGCTGTTTTTT. Its translation is CASSEGRGRGTGELFF.

This rearrangement joins TRBV5-1 to TRBJ1-2; D might be TRBD1 (6 bases). The germline V and J ends were trimmed by 1 base and 4 bases, with 14 bases remaining between them. The CDR3 has 15 amino acids. Germline-derived CDR1 and CDR2 are SGHRS and YFSETQ. CDR3 region: CASSLTGRPLYGYTF. Written as DNA, the CDR3 is TGCGCCAGCAGCTTGACAGGGAGGCCCCTCTATGGCTACACCTTC.

V is TRBV4-1 and J is TRBJ2-3, with 8 bases aligning to TRBD2. This CDR3 spans 19 amino acids. CDR1 is MGHRA, CDR2 YSYEKL, per germline. V was clipped by 0 bases and J by 5 bases; unmatched bases: 16. CDR3 amino acids: CASSQEVRGSGRSGDTQYF. The CDR3 DNA sequence: TGCGCCAGCAGCCAAGAGGTCCGAGGCAGCGGGAGATCGGGAGATACGCAGTATTTT.

This clone was seen only once. The rearrangement joins TRBV30 to TRBJ1-1; no definite D call. V was cut by 2 bases and J by 11 bases, with 18 bases left in between. The germline V gene has CDR1 GTSNPN and CDR2 SVGIG (reference sequence). The CDR3 is made up of 13 amino acids. The CDR3 here is CAWSILGNAVAFF. The CDR3 DNA follows: TGTGCCTGGAGTATCTTGGGCAACGCGGTGGCTTTCTTT.

V gene TRBV5-1 combines with J gene TRBJ2-2; the D call may be TRBD1 or TRBD2 (6 bases each). Trimming removed 5 bases at V and 6 bases at J, with 11 bases between. Germline CDR1 SGHRS, CDR2 YFSETQ. This CDR3 is 13 amino acids long. This CDR3 is CASRGGPAGELFF. The CDR3 DNA sequence: TGCGCCAGCAGAGGGGGGCCAGCCGGGGAGCTGTTTTTT.